Listed below are T cell receptor beta chains from one sample, sequenced in a study of metastatic and nonmetastatic thyroid tumors. TCRdb reprocessed the PCR reads via MiXCR. The profile covers about 38,000 clones, with 20% to 30% appearing a single time and around 9.5% taken by the ten largest. The sample was blood. Receptors were obtained from a female donor with papillary thyroid cancer or a benign thyroid nodule (not recorded which). Some clones in this sample may be carry-over from other donors' samples. The CDR3 runs from the conserved cysteine through the conserved F or W. A D gene is named only where the DNA matches it firmly. Clone sizes are given selectively: once, few, many, or a class where the clone is expanded.

size: few
D: -
V: TRBV28
J: TRBJ1-2
CDR3: CASATTQQGYTF
DNA: TGTGCCAGCGCGACAACCCAACAGGGCTACACCTTC

size: few
D: -
V: TRBV2
J: TRBJ1-2
CDR3: CASSEALGHVNGYTF
DNA: TGTGCCAGCAGTGAAGCGCTGGGACATGTGAATGGCTACACCTTC

size: few
D: TRBD2
V: TRBV27
J: TRBJ2-2
CDR3: CASLATSDTGELFF
DNA: TGTGCCAGCCTAGCGACTAGCGACACCGGGGAGCTGTTTTTT

size: -
D: TRBD2
V: TRBV6-2/TRBV6-3
J: TRBJ2-1
CDR3: CASSLRTSANEQFF
DNA: TGTGCCAGCAGCCTTCGGACTAGCGCCAATGAGCAGTTCTTC

size: few
D: -
V: TRBV6-2/TRBV6-3
J: TRBJ2-7
CDR3: CASSYSKQGPTYEQYF
DNA: TGTGCCAGCAGTTACTCGAAGCAGGGCCCAACCTACGAGCAGTACTTC

size: medium-sized
D: -
V: TRBV12-3/TRBV12-4
J: TRBJ2-2
CDR3: CASGIGTGELFF
DNA: TGTGCCAGCGGTATTGGGACCGGGGAGCTGTTTTTT

size: many
D: -
V: TRBV19
J: TRBJ1-3
CDR3: CASSIGARRNTIYF
DNA: TGTGCCAGTAGTATCGGGGCTCGAAGAAACACCATATATTTT

size: few
D: TRBD1
V: TRBV2
J: TRBJ1-5
CDR3: CASTEGAQPQHF
DNA: TGTGCCAGCACTGAGGGGGCTCAGCCCCAGCATTTT

size: -
D: -
V: TRBV18
J: TRBJ2-7
CDR3: CASSPLTNLRNEQYF
DNA: TGTGCCAGCTCACCATTGACCAACCTGAGGAACGAGCAGTACTTC

size: many
D: -
V: TRBV18
J: TRBJ2-3
CDR3: CASSPIASTDTQYF
DNA: TGTGCCAGCTCACCGATTGCGAGTACAGATACGCAGTATTTT

size: many
D: TRBD1
V: TRBV7-9
J: TRBJ1-2
CDR3: CASSIGTGYGYTF
DNA: TGTGCCAGCAGCATAGGGACAGGCTATGGCTACACCTTC

size: -
D: -
V: TRBV25-1
J: TRBJ1-4
CDR3: CASSDADILRLFF
DNA: TGTGCCAGCAGTGACGCGGACATATTGAGGCTGTTTTTT

size: -
D: -
V: TRBV6-1
J: TRBJ1-5
CDR3: CASSASDIGNQPQHF
DNA: TGTGCCAGCAGTGCTTCTGACATCGGGAATCAGCCCCAGCATTTT

size: -
D: -
V: TRBV11-1
J: TRBJ1-5
CDR3: CASSFGKDVSNQPQHF
DNA: TGTGCCAGCAGCTTTGGAAAGGATGTTAGCAATCAGCCCCAGCATTTT

size: -
D: -
V: TRBV5-1
J: TRBJ1-1
CDR3: CASSLAGTKNTEAFF
DNA: TGCGCCAGCAGCTTGGCCGGGACAAAGAACACTGAAGCTTTCTTT

size: -
D: TRBD2
V: TRBV2
J: TRBJ2-1
CDR3: CASRLAGVSCNEQFF
DNA: TGTGCCAGTAGACTAGCGGGGGTTTCCTGCAATGAGCAGTTCTTC

size: medium-sized
D: TRBD1
V: TRBV6-5
J: TRBJ2-2
CDR3: CASSYHPWTGANTGELFF
DNA: TGTGCCAGCAGTTACCATCCTTGGACAGGGGCGAACACCGGGGAGCTGTTTTTT

size: -
D: -
V: TRBV27
J: TRBJ2-1
CDR3: CASSTLLAGAHNEQFF
DNA: TGTGCCAGCAGTACCCTCCTAGCTGGAGCCCACAATGAGCAGTTCTTC

size: few
D: -
V: TRBV6-2/TRBV6-3
J: TRBJ1-4
CDR3: CASSYMDSGYEKLFF
DNA: TGTGCCAGCAGTTACATGGACAGCGGTTACGAAAAGCTGTTTTTT

size: many
D: -
V: TRBV20-1
J: TRBJ2-1
CDR3: CSAFPPGVNEQFF
DNA: TGCAGTGCTTTCCCCCCGGGAGTGAATGAGCAGTTCTTC

size: -
D: -
V: TRBV20-1
J: TRBJ2-2
CDR3: CSARGPGLTGELFF
DNA: TGCAGCGCTAGAGGCCCTGGGCTCACCGGGGAGCTGTTTTTT

size: few
D: -
V: TRBV27
J: TRBJ1-1
CDR3: CASSLTDYTEAFF
DNA: TGTGCCAGCAGTTTGACTGATTACACTGAAGCTTTCTTT

size: -
D: TRBD2
V: TRBV4-3
J: TRBJ2-7
CDR3: CASSRGLALYEQYF
DNA: TGCGCCAGCAGCCGGGGACTAGCACTCTACGAGCAGTACTTC

size: -
D: -
V: TRBV24-1
J: TRBJ1-2
CDR3: CASKPWGRVNYGYTF
DNA: TGTGCCAGTAAGCCGTGGGGAAGGGTGAACTATGGCTACACCTTC

size: many
D: -
V: TRBV30
J: TRBJ2-1
CDR3: CAWSVGLGNEQFF
DNA: TGTGCCTGGAGTGTAGGGCTAGGCAATGAGCAGTTCTTC

size: -
D: -
V: TRBV30
J: TRBJ2-7
CDR3: CAWSASLYEQYF
DNA: TGTGCCTGGAGTGCCTCACTTTACGAGCAGTACTTC

size: many
D: TRBD2
V: TRBV7-2
J: TRBJ2-1
CDR3: CASSSGLAELLLLDEQFF
DNA: TGTGCCAGCAGCTCGGGACTAGCGGAGCTACTTCTCCTGGATGAGCAGTTCTTC

size: medium-sized
D: -
V: TRBV6-1
J: TRBJ1-1
CDR3: CASSEGGWTEAFF
DNA: TGTGCCAGCAGTGAGGGGGGATGGACTGAAGCTTTCTTT

size: medium-sized
D: -
V: TRBV6-1
J: TRBJ2-7
CDR3: CASSERMEGFEQYF
DNA: TGTGCCAGCAGTGAACGAATGGAGGGGTTCGAGCAGTACTTC

size: many
D: -
V: TRBV28
J: TRBJ1-2
CDR3: CASSRPTADKGYGYTF
DNA: TGTGCCAGCAGCAGGCCGACAGCTGACAAGGGCTATGGCTACACCTTC

size: many
D: -
V: TRBV3-1
J: TRBJ2-2
CDR3: CASSPRGIRGTGELFF
DNA: TGTGCCAGCAGCCCACGGGGAATAAGGGGGACCGGGGAGCTGTTTTTT

size: -
D: TRBD1
V: TRBV18
J: TRBJ2-2
CDR3: CASSPGQGGTGELFF
DNA: TGTGCCAGCTCACCGGGACAGGGGGGCACCGGGGAGCTTTTTTTT

size: medium-sized
D: -
V: TRBV28
J: TRBJ1-2
CDR3: CASTSGDTFNYGYTF
DNA: TGTGCCAGCACGTCAGGGGACACCTTTAACTATGGCTACACCTTC

size: -
D: -
V: TRBV3-1
J: TRBJ2-5
CDR3: CASSQDVGAEETQYF
DNA: TGTGCCAGCAGCCAAGATGTTGGCGCAGAAGAGACCCAGTACTTC

size: many
D: -
V: TRBV3-1
J: TRBJ2-2
CDR3: CASSSDTGELFF
DNA: TGTGCCAGCAGCTCGGACACCGGGGAGCTGTTTTTT

size: -
D: -
V: TRBV4-3
J: TRBJ2-1
CDR3: CASSQLALSSYNEQFF
DNA: TGCGCCAGCAGCCAACTAGCGTTGAGCTCCTACAATGAGCAGTTCTTC

size: many
D: -
V: TRBV30
J: TRBJ2-3
CDR3: CAWKLLLGGDTQYF
DNA: TGTGCCTGGAAACTCCTCCTTGGGGGGGATACGCAGTATTTT

size: once
D: -
V: TRBV11-2
J: TRBJ2-7
CDR3: CASSTGGNEQYF
DNA: TGTGCCAGCAGTACCGGGGGCAACGAGCAGTACTTC

size: -
D: -
V: TRBV6-1
J: TRBJ1-1
CDR3: CASAPGQAMNTEAFF
DNA: TGTGCCAGCGCCCCTGGGCAGGCCATGAACACTGAAGCTTTCTTT

size: medium-sized
D: TRBD1
V: TRBV27
J: TRBJ1-2
CDR3: CASSFSGTVYGYTF
DNA: TGTGCCAGCAGCTTCTCCGGGACAGTCTATGGCTACACCTTC

size: many
D: -
V: TRBV2
J: TRBJ1-2
CDR3: CASTPGRSYGYTF
DNA: TGTGCCAGCACTCCCGGGCGGTCCTATGGCTACACCTTC

size: few
D: -
V: TRBV28
J: TRBJ2-7
CDR3: CASSLRSGTFGHEQYF
DNA: TGTGCCAGCAGTTTACGATCCGGGACCTTCGGCCACGAGCAGTACTTC

size: -
D: -
V: TRBV7-2
J: TRBJ1-2
CDR3: CASSSTGSGSGGYTF
DNA: TGTGCCAGCAGCTCTACAGGGAGCGGGTCGGGTGGCTACACCTTC

size: many
D: TRBD1
V: TRBV20-1
J: TRBJ1-1
CDR3: CSATRTGAVGGITEAFF
DNA: TGCAGTGCCACCCGGACAGGGGCGGTAGGTGGAATTACTGAAGCTTTCTTT

size: -
D: -
V: TRBV13
J: TRBJ1-6
CDR3: CASSVHTGSRYSPLHF
DNA: TGTGCCAGCAGCGTACACACAGGAAGCCGTTATTCACCCCTCCACTTT

size: few
D: TRBD1
V: TRBV19
J: TRBJ2-2
CDR3: CASSFITGGTGELFF
DNA: TGTGCCAGTAGTTTCATCACAGGGGGAACCGGGGAGCTGTTTTTT

size: -
D: TRBD1
V: TRBV20-1
J: TRBJ2-5
CDR3: CSASGTGEKMSETQYF
DNA: TGCAGTGCCTCCGGGACAGGGGAGAAAATGTCAGAGACCCAGTACTTC

size: many
D: -
V: TRBV7-7
J: TRBJ2-2
CDR3: CASSQGRTVNTGELFF
DNA: TGTGCCAGCAGCCAGGGGCGGACAGTCAACACCGGGGAGCTGTTTTTT

size: medium-sized
D: -
V: TRBV28
J: TRBJ2-7
CDR3: CASKGPMGLSYEQYF
DNA: TGTGCCAGCAAGGGACCTATGGGACTTTCGTACGAGCAGTACTTC

size: medium-sized
D: -
V: TRBV12-3/TRBV12-4
J: TRBJ1-1
CDR3: CASSLKREAFF
DNA: TGTGCCAGCAGTTTAAAGAGAGAAGCTTTCTTT

size: many
D: -
V: TRBV28
J: TRBJ1-4
CDR3: CASSFRGATILGLFF
DNA: TGTGCCAGCAGTTTTCGAGGGGCTACCATCTTAGGGCTGTTTTTT

size: -
D: -
V: TRBV6-1
J: TRBJ1-1
CDR3: CAIIGAGSTEAFF
DNA: TGTGCCATCATCGGGGCGGGGAGCACTGAAGCTTTCTTT

size: many
D: -
V: TRBV4-1
J: TRBJ2-1
CDR3: CASSQDRGLGRHEQFF
DNA: TGCGCCAGCAGCCAAGATCGGGGTCTGGGTCGCCATGAGCAGTTCTTC

size: -
D: -
V: TRBV12-3/TRBV12-4
J: TRBJ2-2
CDR3: CASVQGIQTGELFF
DNA: TGTGCCAGCGTGCAGGGGATCCAGACCGGGGAGCTGTTTTTT